The 12 T cell receptor beta chains presented below share a single source sample, sequenced in a study of T cells expressing NK-cell markers. TCRdb re-called the 5' RACE reads, yielding one record per CDR3 amino acid sequence without DNA. The sample table sets out 200,000 to 300,000 distinct CDR3 sequences. Sequenced material: blood T cells: a sorted CD56 or NKG2C T cell subset, CD4+ or CD8+ T cells, or bulk PBMC T cells (not recorded which). Receptors originate from a man between 18 and 35 years old in good health.

This rearrangement joins TRBV29-1 to TRBJ2-1; the D call of TRBD2 rests on TCRdb alone, since no DNA is present to check it. Per the germline V gene, CDR1 is SQVTM and CDR2 is ANQGSEA. The CDR3 runs to 13 residues. The CDR3 here is CSVRTSGGNEQFF.

The chain carries TRBV20-1 and TRBJ1-5; no DNA is available, so the TRBD1 call from TCRdb remains unchecked. The CDR3 covers 14 residues. Germline V gene lookup returns CDR1 DFQATT and CDR2 SNEGSKA (reference sequence). This chain's CDR3 is CSARDFPGNQPQHF.

V is TRBV5-1 and J is TRBJ1-5; TCRdb's D gene call, TRBD1, goes unchecked for lack of DNA. Germline CDR1 is SGHRS and CDR2 is YFSETQ. CDR3 length: 14 amino acids. The CDR3 here is CASRQGYGNQPQHF.

CDR3 protein: CASRTRGLDIAYNEQFF. V is TRBV19 and J is TRBJ2-1; checking the TCRdb D call of TRBD2 is not possible without DNA. Germline V gene data show CDR1 as LNHDA and CDR2 as SQIVND (reference sequence). CDR3 length equals 17 residues.

The rearrangement joins TRBV12-3 or TRBV12-4 to TRBJ1-1; TCRdb calls TRBD1, which cannot be checked without DNA. CDR3 length: 13 amino acids. CDR3 residues: CASLVGANTEAFF.

J is TRBJ2-1 and V is TRBV4-2; TCRdb's D gene call, TRBD2, goes unchecked for lack of DNA. This CDR3 is built from 16 residues. Germline-derived CDR1 and CDR2 are LGHNA and YNFKEQ. The CDR3 loop reads CASSPSGTSGNNEQFF.

The CDR3 region is CASSLTAAGTGALEQYF. This chain uses TRBV28 with TRBJ2-7; TCRdb designates TRBD1, a call that cannot be tested without DNA. Germline CDR1 and CDR2: MDHEN and SYDVKM. CDR3 length equals 17 residues.

The chain carries TRBV18 and TRBJ2-1. Germline CDR1 is KGHSH and CDR2 is LQKENI. This CDR3 region has 14 residues. This CDR3 is CASSQDARYNEQFF.

V and J are TRBV12-3 or TRBV12-4 and TRBJ2-5; TCRdb designates TRBD1, a call that cannot be tested without DNA. CDR3 size: 15 residues. The CDR3 sequence is CASSFVGGLKETQYF.

The chain is built from TRBV3-1 and TRBJ2-1; the D call from TCRdb, TRBD2, cannot be confirmed without DNA. CDR3 size: 15 residues. From germline, CDR1 is LGHDT and CDR2 YNNKEL (reference sequence). CDR3 amino acids: CASSYRTSEDNEQFF.

The chain has TRBV12-5 and TRBJ2-1; lacking DNA, the TRBD2 call made by TCRdb goes unchecked. Germline V gives CDR1 LGHNT, CDR2 FRNRAP. There are 17 residues in the CDR3. CDR3 residues: CASGLVLGGELYNEQFF.

The V and J genes are TRBV7-2 and TRBJ1-6; TCRdb selects TRBD1, and the lack of DNA leaves this call unchecked. The CDR3 contains 16 residues. Germline CDR1 is SGHTA and CDR2 is FQGNSA. The CDR3 sequence: CASSLGGQGTNSPLHF.